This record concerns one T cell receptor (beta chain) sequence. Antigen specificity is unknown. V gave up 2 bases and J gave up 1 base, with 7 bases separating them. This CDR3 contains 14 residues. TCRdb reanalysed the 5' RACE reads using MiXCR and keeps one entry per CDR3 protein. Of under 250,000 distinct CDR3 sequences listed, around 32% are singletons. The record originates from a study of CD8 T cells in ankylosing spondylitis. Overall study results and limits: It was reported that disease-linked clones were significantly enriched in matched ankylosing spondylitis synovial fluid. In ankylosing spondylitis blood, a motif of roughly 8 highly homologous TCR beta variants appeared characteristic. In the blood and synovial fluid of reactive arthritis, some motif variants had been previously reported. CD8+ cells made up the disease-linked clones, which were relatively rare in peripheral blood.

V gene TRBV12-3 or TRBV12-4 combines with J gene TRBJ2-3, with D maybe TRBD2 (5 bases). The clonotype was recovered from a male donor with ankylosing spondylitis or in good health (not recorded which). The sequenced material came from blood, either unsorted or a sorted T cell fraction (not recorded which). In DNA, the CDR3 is TGTGCCAGCAGTTTAATTAGCGGCACAGATACGCAGTATTTT. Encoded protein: CASSLISGTDTQYF.